This T cell receptor beta chain was captured by sequencing in a study of tumor-infiltrating lymphocytes in primary liver carcinoma. This clonotype has just a few counts. Its antigen is not known. The germline gives CDR1 LNHDA, CDR2 SQIVND (reference sequence). The CDR3 has 17 residues. V lost 7 bases and J lost 5, with 26 bases in between. Broader study findings: Tumor region pairs shared more overlap than did tumor-adjacent and tumor-blood pairs.

Without any cell sorting, 20-30 mg of bulk tissue yielded co-extracted RNA and DNA. The template, roughly 0.45 ug total RNA, yielded TCR beta cDNA made with a constant-region primer. Library construction for TCR beta comprised three nested multiplex PCR rounds performed with slightly modified ARM-PCR. It was with TRBV1-TRBV30 forward primers and a C-beta reverse primer that the first two PCR rounds were run, at roughly 9 cycles each. TCRdb called the multiplex PCR reads again in MiXCR, with one record for every CDR3 protein. Here the sample spans approximately 110,000 distinct CDR3 sequences, 65% being singletons.

The material sequenced was liver tumor tissue from sampling region 1. Subset described: tumor region T1, superior pole. This clonotype was obtained from a woman aged 55-70 years with primary liver carcinoma and hepatitis B virus infection. This chain connects TRBV19 to TRBJ1-1; D possibly corresponds to TRBD1 (6 bases). The chain's CDR3 is CASMGRTGMQGRTEAFF. In DNA, the CDR3 is TGTGCCAGTATGGGCCGCACGGGGATGCAGGGGAGGACTGAAGCTTTCTTT.